Below, one TCR beta chain is given with its context. No antigen is known for it. The CDR3 length is 14 residues. Germline CDR1 reads PRHDT; CDR2 reads FYEKMQ (reference sequence). This sample is drawn from a study of T cells expressing NK-cell markers. Whole-study context: The study sequenced eight donors, seven HCMV-seropositive and one seronegative. Overall study findings and caveats: Expanded NKG2C+ T cell clones were not confirmed as HCMV-specific. In a group of five to seven donors, dominant NKG2C+ clonotypes represented about 1.0-7.5% of CD8+ T cells.

What made the TCR beta cDNA was 5'RACE template switching with UMIs. TCRdb reanalyzed the 5' RACE reads, giving one entry per CDR3 protein sequence and no DNA. Its clone listing holds approximately 440,000 distinct CDR3 sequences. The source of this sequence is a woman aged 45-59 years in good health. Material: blood T cells: a sorted CD56 or NKG2C T cell subset, CD4+ or CD8+ T cells, or bulk PBMC T cells (not recorded which). The chain employs TRBV13 and TRBJ1-1; TCRdb's D call, TRBD1, is unchecked because there is no DNA. The CDR3: CASSLIQGRTEAFF.